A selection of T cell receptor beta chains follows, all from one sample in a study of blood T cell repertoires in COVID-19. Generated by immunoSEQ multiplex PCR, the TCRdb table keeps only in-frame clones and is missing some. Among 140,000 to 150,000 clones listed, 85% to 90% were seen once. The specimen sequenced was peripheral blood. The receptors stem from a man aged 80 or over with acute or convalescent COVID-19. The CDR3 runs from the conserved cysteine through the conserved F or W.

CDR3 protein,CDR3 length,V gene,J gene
CASSLTLAGYNEQFF,15,TRBV3-1/TRBV3-2,TRBJ2-1
CASRSLAGEETQYF,14,TRBV27,TRBJ2-5
CASSFFPGELFF,12,TRBV12-3/TRBV12-4,TRBJ2-2
CASSLSPQYGQPQHF,15,TRBV5-1,TRBJ1-5
CASSLGTGGGQSGNTIYF,18,TRBV5-1,TRBJ1-3
CASSAGTSGFYNEQFF,16,TRBV7-2,TRBJ2-1
CASSNAQGRNTEAFF,15,TRBV21-1,TRBJ1-1
CASSLGQTYNEQFF,14,TRBV5-1,TRBJ2-1
CASSYTDTQYF,11,TRBV14,TRBJ2-3
CASSREGGMASGANVLTF,18,TRBV7-2,TRBJ2-6
CASSPGTAYGYTF,13,TRBV19,TRBJ1-2
CASSLTGGGEATNEKLFF,18,TRBV18,TRBJ1-4
CSASRGGGSGANVLTF,16,TRBV20-1,TRBJ2-6